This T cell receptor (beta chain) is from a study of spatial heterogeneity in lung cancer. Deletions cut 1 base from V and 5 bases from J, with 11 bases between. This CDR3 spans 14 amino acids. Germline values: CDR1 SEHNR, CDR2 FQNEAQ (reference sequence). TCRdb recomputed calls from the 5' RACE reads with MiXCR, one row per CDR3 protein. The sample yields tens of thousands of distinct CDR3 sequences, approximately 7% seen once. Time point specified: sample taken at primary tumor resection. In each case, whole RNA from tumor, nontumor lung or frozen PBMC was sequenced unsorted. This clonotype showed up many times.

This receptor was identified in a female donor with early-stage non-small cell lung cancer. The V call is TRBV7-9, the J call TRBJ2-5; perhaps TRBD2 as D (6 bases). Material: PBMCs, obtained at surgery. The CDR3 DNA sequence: TGTGCCAGCAGCTTAGACGGGGGACCCGAGACCCAGTACTTC. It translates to CASSLDGGPETQYF.